This T cell receptor (beta chain) was observed in a study of shared clonotypes between healthy human individuals (dated by TCRdb to 2020 to 2021). Turning to the overall study: The cohort comprised two women and a few men aged 18 to 49 years. For each donor, CD4 naive and CD4 memory were each run on three plates, CD8 naive on two plates, and CD8 memory on one plate. Blood TCR repertoires of about 5 healthy adults were deeply sequenced to estimate repertoire size and the extent of clonotype sharing between individuals. To increase sequencing depth and limit assay-specific biases, TCR repertoire library preparation and sequencing were carried out by different laboratories using diverse techniques. Between about 0.94 and 8.9 billion PBMCs per donor were obtained by leukapheresis.

Donors were healthy HIV-negative adults with no recently reported acute infections or vaccinations. Only Caucasian adults living in Nashville, Tennessee, USA were represented among the donors. Magnetic negative selection was used to enrich CD4+ T cells, after which naive cells were positively selected on CD45RA and the negative fraction became the memory subset. Blood was collected by leukapheresis, and PBMCs were isolated by Ficoll-Histopaque density gradient centrifugation and then cryopreserved in liquid nitrogen vapor phase. Analytical flow cytometry was used to check the purity and quantity of each magnetically sorted T cell population. Each sorted fraction had its genomic DNA isolated and then quantified by UV absorbance on a Nanodrop 2000c. V lost 2 bases and J lost 1 base; the stretch between them is 6 bases long. CDR1 and CDR2 were assigned from the germline V gene as SGDLS and YYNGEE. Inclusive of the bounding cysteine and phenylalanine, the CDR3 is 14 residues long. Just the 42-base CDR3 DNA is kept, in frame starting at base 1.

Using the deep immunoSEQ assay, TCR CDR3 regions were amplified from genomic DNA by multiplex PCR. Genomic DNA extracted from each cell subset was distributed evenly over all wells of several immunoSEQ 96-well plates, and each plate served as one replicate. Each replicate PCR for sorted subsets received approximately 200 ng genomic DNA, equal to around 32,000 T cell genomes. Purified libraries were quantified with a Qubit 3.0 fluorometer, sized on a Bioanalyzer 2100, and re-quantified with the KAPA Library Quantification kit. Each immunoSEQ 96-well plate was sequenced on its own single-read 150-cycle Illumina NextSeq 550 flow cell. As for the authors' bioinformatics: The immunoSEQ output contained only junctional sequences without quality scores, so filtering could not match that applied to full-length reads. Sequences were annotated with PyIR, a Python wrapper for IgBLAST v1.9, and V/J genes and CDR3 were assigned using IMGT germline references. Reads were removed for weak V/J assignments (E-value above 1e-6), missing CDR3, stop codons, out-of-frame junctions, or ambiguous translated residues. V3J clonotypes were defined as sequences sharing an identical inferred V gene, J gene, and CDR3 amino acid sequence. Percentage overlap between repertoires was computed as shared unique clonotypes divided by the size of the smaller repertoire. RTK rarefaction, the Chao1 estimator, and Recon v2.1 estimates of unobserved clonotypes were used to assess repertoire richness. For all TCRbeta clonotypes obtained by the gDNA method from several donors, generation probabilities were computed with OLGA. TCRdb mirrors the immuneACCESS table, restricted to in-frame sequences. Some clones are absent from its copies; in checked studies, under half trace to an unresolved V gene, and the reason for the others is unknown. V and J calls and clone size are those listed in that table; D and trimming were worked out from the DNA. The sample table lists more than 2,000,000 clones, about 92% of them with a count of one. The ten largest clones add up to under 0.15% of the sample.

This clone was detected once. Its antigen is not yet known. Base qualities are not at hand, and no much larger clone is one base apart. This same CDR3 is encoded by further DNA sequences in the sample. The paper as a whole reports these results and caveats: Higher generation probabilities were observed for clonotypes shared by all four sorted-subset donors than for non-shared clonotypes. Even with the large sequencing depth, rarefaction of the sorted-subset datasets indicated that sequencing was incomplete. When several donors were compared, the shared fraction of clonotypes was about 5% for naive CD4, around 4% for naive CD8, more than 2% for memory CD4, and roughly 0.4% for memory CD8. Based on pairwise subsampling, the degree of clonotype sharing among donors was expected to be affected by sequencing depth. Because the study included only a small number of donors, the genetic and exposure-history diversity represented was limited. Larger estimated clonotype richness was generally found for naive subsets than for memory subsets. Only blood was sampled, and tissue TCR repertoires likely differ from those in blood.

The sample taken for sequencing was naive CD4+ T cells sorted from blood. The sample's cell subset or site, from its label and the paper: CD45RA+ positively selected. The sequence derives from a man younger than 35 in good health. This chain joins TRBV9 to TRBJ2-2; the D gene remains uncertain. This receptor carries the CDR3 CASSVRGNTGELFF. The DNA sequence is as follows: TGTGCCAGCAGCGTCCGAGGGAACACCGGGGAGCTGTTTTTT.